The 21 T cell receptor beta chains below all came from one sample that was sequenced in a study of early stage breast cancer tumors. Produced via immunoSEQ multiplex PCR; TCRdb's table is partial and in-frame only. The data hold some 70,000 clones, with around 80% observed a single time. Sequenced sample: blood. The receptor source for this set is a person in their sixties with breast cancer.

The rearrangement links TRBV6-1 to TRBJ1-5; no reliable D call. Germline assignment: CDR1 MNHNS and CDR2 SASEGT. The length of the CDR3 is 15 residues. Trimming removed 6 bases at V and 3 bases at J, with 15 bases between. The CDR3 reads CASSPDEAVNQPQHF. The CDR3 coding sequence is TGTGCCAGCAGCCCCGACGAGGCGGTCAATCAGCCCCAGCATTTT.

The J gene is TRBJ2-5, the V gene TRBV18, with 8 nucleotides matching TRBD2. The CDR3 is 13 amino acids. The V and J ends lost 3 bases and 4 bases, in that order; junction bases with no gene match: 1. Germline CDR1 and CDR2: KGHSH and LQKENI. The CDR3 DNA follows: TGTGCCAGCTCACCCCGGGAGGGAGAGACCCAGTACTTC. Translated: CASSPREGETQYF.

The chain links TRBV2 to TRBJ2-5; D is uncertain. Trimming took 6 bases from V and 2 from J, leaving 7 bases between them. The CDR3 sequence is 12 residues long. In germline, CDR1 is SNHLY, CDR2 FYNNEI. The CDR3 nucleotides are TGTGCCAGCAGAGAGGATCAAGAGACCCAGTACTTC. It is translated as CASREDQETQYF.

The CDR3 DNA reads TGTGCCAGCAGCCTGATCCGGGAGGGAACGCAGTACTTC. This codes for CASSLIREGTQYF. This chain links TRBV11-2 with TRBJ2-5; 8 positions match TRBD2. V dropped 5 bases and J dropped 11; count of bases not matched to a gene: 10. Germline-derived CDR1 and CDR2 are SGHAT and FQNNGV. The CDR3 contains 13 residues.

The chain uses TRBV7-2 and TRBJ2-7, with D possibly matching TRBD2 (6 bases). Trimming pared 1 base from V and 2 bases from J, leaving 12 bases between. Germline-derived CDR1 and CDR2 are SGHTA and FQGNSA. This CDR3 has 15 amino acids. This CDR3 reads CASSLEGWGAYEQYF. CDR3 sequence (DNA): TGTGCCAGCAGCTTAGAGGGTTGGGGGGCCTACGAGCAGTACTTC.

This clone came up once. V gene TRBV4-3 combines with J gene TRBJ2-1, with D maybe TRBD2 (6 bases). CDR1 LGHNA and CDR2 YSLEER come from the germline V gene. V lost 5 bases and J 0 bases, leaving 11 bases between the germline ends. The CDR3 extends over 15 amino acids. The CDR3 DNA sequence: TGCGCCAGCAGCAAGGGACTCGGCTCCTACAATGAGCAGTTCTTC. Protein sequence: CASSKGLGSYNEQFF.

This clone has just a few counts. V usage is TRBV7-2 and J usage is TRBJ2-1; the D is unclear. The CDR3 has 14 residues. From germline, CDR1 is SGHTA and CDR2 FQGNSA. V dropped 5 bases and J dropped 6 bases, with 14 bases sitting between them. Here the CDR3 DNA reads TGTGCCAGCAGCCTTTCCACGGTTAGCAATGAGCAGTTCTTC. As protein: CASSLSTVSNEQFF.

The chain carries TRBV10-2 and TRBJ2-2; D not resolved. Trimming stripped 6 bases from V and 0 bases from J, with 5 bases between. This CDR3 comprises 13 residues. CDR1 WSHSY and CDR2 SAAADI come from the germline V gene. CDR3 protein: CASRAPNTGELFF. The CDR3, as DNA: TGCGCCAGCAGGGCCCCGAACACCGGGGAGCTGTTTTTT.

This clone showed up just a few times. The chain links TRBV7-3 to TRBJ2-2, with unresolved D. The CDR3 contains 13 residues. Trimming left V 0 bases short and J 7 bases short, with 6 bases between. Germline V gene lookup returns CDR1 SGHTA and CDR2 FQGTGA. CDR3 sequence: CASSLTLDGELFF. CDR3 nucleotides: TGTGCCAGCAGCTTAACCCTGGACGGGGAGCTGTTTTTT. The full variable domain, completed using reference TRBV7-3 and TRBJ2-2, is GAGVSQTPSNKVTEKGKYVELRCDPISGHTALYWYRQSLGQGPEFLIYFQGTGAADDSGLPNDRFFAVRPEGSVSTLKIQRTERGDSAVYLCASSLTLDGELFFGEGSRLTVL.

This sequence joins TRBV13 and TRBJ2-1; 7 nucleotides align to TRBD2. CDR1 PRHDT and CDR2 FYEKMQ come from the germline V gene (reference sequence). The junction had 5 bases not matched to a gene; V was cut back by 0 bases and J by 6 bases. This CDR3 is built from 15 residues. This CDR3 reads CASSLGTSRSNEQFF. The DNA for the CDR3 is TGTGCCAGCAGCTTAGGGACTAGCCGGTCCAATGAGCAGTTCTTC.

The V gene is TRBV27, the J gene TRBJ1-4; D is uncertain. The CDR3 has 14 residues. Germline CDR1 is MNHEY and CDR2 is SMNVEV (reference sequence). Trimming pared 5 bases from V and 8 bases from J, leaving 15 bases between. The chain's CDR3 is CASSGADQWEKLFF. The CDR3, as DNA: TGTGCCAGCAGTGGCGCCGATCAGTGGGAAAAACTGTTTTTT. Drawing the rest from reference TRBV27 and TRBJ1-4, the complete variable domain is EAQVTQNPRYLITVTGKKLTVTCSQNMNHEYMSWYRQDPGLGLRQIYYSMNVEVTDKGDVPEGYKVSRKEKRNFPLILESPSPNQTSLYFCASSGADQWEKLFFGSGTQLSVL.

This rearrangement joins TRBV27 to TRBJ2-3; 9 nucleotides align to TRBD2. Germline V gene lookup returns CDR1 MNHEY and CDR2 SMNVEV (reference sequence). J was trimmed by 1 base and V by 10 bases; bases with no gene match: 6. The CDR3 is made up of 14 amino acids. CDR3 residues: CATMERGGTDTQYF. In DNA form, the CDR3 reads TGTGCCACCATGGAGCGGGGGGGCACAGATACGCAGTATTTT.

The rearrangement uses TRBV19 and TRBJ2-3; the D is unclear. Germline values: CDR1 LNHDA, CDR2 SQIVND (reference sequence). Trimming cost V 6 bases and J 1 base, with 14 bases left between them. The CDR3 sequence is 15 residues long. CDR3 nucleotides: TGTGCCAGTAGAGAGTTACGGTACGGCACAGATACGCAGTATTTT. Its protein product is CASRELRYGTDTQYF.

The V call is TRBV7-6, the J call TRBJ2-3; no firm D call. CDR1 and CDR2 from the germline V gene are SGHVS and FNYEAQ. Trimming took 5 bases from V and 6 from J, leaving 9 bases between them. The CDR3 length is 12 residues. The CDR3 loop reads CASSLILDTQYF. CDR3 DNA: TGTGCCAGCAGCCTGATCTTGGATACGCAGTATTTT.

CDR3 sequence reads: CASSPNRASYNSPLHF. CDR3 nucleotide sequence: TGTGCCAGCTCACCAAACAGGGCCTCCTATAATTCACCCCTCCACTTT. This chain uses TRBV18 with TRBJ1-6; D is perhaps TRBD1 (6 bases). Trimming cost V 2 bases and J 0 bases, with 8 bases left between them. This CDR3 comprises 16 residues. Germline CDR1 KGHSH, CDR2 LQKENI.

The CDR3 spells CASSPGTGQAPGGYTF. CDR3 DNA: TGTGCCAGCTCACCGGGCACAGGACAGGCGCCTGGCGGCTACACCTTC. V usage is TRBV18 and J usage is TRBJ1-2, with 7 bases identical to TRBD1. The CDR3 extends over 16 amino acids. The V segment lost 3 bases and the J segment 8 bases; nucleotides outside the gene matches: 15. Looked up from germline, CDR1 is KGHSH and CDR2 is LQKENI.

The gene calls are TRBV5-1 and TRBJ1-3; 8 bases map to TRBD1. The CDR3 is 15 residues long. The germline V gene encodes CDR1 SGHRS and CDR2 YFSETQ. V lost 0 bases and J lost 7; bases outside the gene matches: 6. DNA of the CDR3: TGCGCCAGCAGCTTGGACGGACAGGGAGCGAACACCATATATTTT. Translating gives CASSLDGQGANTIYF.

The chain employs TRBV11-3 and TRBJ2-2; 9 bases are a match to TRBD1. The CDR3 is 15 amino acids. J gave up 3 bases and V 5 bases, and 4 bases lay outside the gene matches. Germline-derived CDR1 and CDR2 are SGHNT and YENEEA. The CDR3 coding sequence is TGTGCCAGCAGCCCGGGACAGGGAGACACCGGGGAGCTGTTTTTT. Its translation: CASSPGQGDTGELFF.

This rearrangement joins TRBV9 to TRBJ2-5; 9 nucleotides match TRBD2. The CDR3 loop spans 17 amino acids. With V trimmed by 4 bases and J by 5 bases, 15 bases remained unmatched. From germline, CDR1 is SGDLS and CDR2 YYNGEE. The DNA of the CDR3 is TGTGCCAGCAGCCCCCGATTAGGGCGGGGGGGCAATGAGACCCAGTACTTC. It specifies CASSPRLGRGGNETQYF.

This chain links TRBV2 with TRBJ2-2, with 7 bases matching TRBD1. The V segment lost 10 bases and the J segment 4 bases; nucleotides outside the gene matches: 12. CDR3 length equals 15 residues. Per the germline V gene, CDR1 is SNHLY and CDR2 is FYNNEI. CDR3 region: CANSFDRVATGELFF. The CDR3 bases are TGTGCCAACTCATTCGACAGGGTCGCCACCGGGGAGCTGTTTTTT.

The V call is TRBV6-6, the J call TRBJ1-2, with D maybe TRBD1 (5 bases). Germline V gene sequence: CDR1 MNHNY, CDR2 SVGAGI (reference sequence). Trimming stripped 6 bases from V and 2 bases from J, with 19 bases between. This CDR3 is 16 amino acids long. The CDR3 DNA reads as TGTGCCAGCAGCGGGACCCGGGACGGAGGAAACTATGGCTACACCTTC. It specifies CASSGTRDGGNYGYTF.